This T cell receptor (beta chain) was identified in a study of T-cell memory formation after mild COVID-19. Whole-study results and caveats: CD8+ contracting clones occupied EMRA, while CD4+ ones occupied mainly CM and EM. Still unconfirmed is whether the second-wave clones peaking on day 37 recognized SARS-CoV-2. Detection of some responders pre-infection suggested pre-existing cross-reactive memory T cells participated.

One entry per CDR3 protein results from TCRdb running MiXCR on the 5' RACE reads. The table has about 350,000 distinct CDR3 sequences, around a fifth seen once; the top ten hold approximately 22%. This clonotype turned up a few times. Its antigen is as yet unknown. Between the trimmed V and J ends, which lost 2 bases and 3 bases, there was a span of 8 bases. Germline V gene sequence: CDR1 MGHDK, CDR2 SYGVNS. The CDR3 has 14 residues. The receptor was isolated from a man younger than 35 who had mild COVID-19 (a few samples of this study predate the infection). Cell type and time point are not known. The rearrangement joins TRBV25-1 to TRBJ2-1, with D perhaps matching TRBD2 (5 bases). Sequencing input: PBMCs or a T cell subset sorted from them (not recorded which). The CDR3 sequence: CASSEGGFYNEQFF. The CDR3 bases are TGTGCCAGCAGTGAAGGCGGGTTCTACAATGAGCAGTTCTTC.